This T cell receptor (beta chain) was identified in a study of shared clonotypes between healthy human individuals. Findings of the study overall: The authors expected sequencing depth to affect clonotype sharing among donors.

After removal of 3 bases from V and 5 bases from J, the junction contained 2 bases not matched to a gene. The CDR3 is 13 amino acids. Germline V CDR1 and CDR2: SGHTA, FQGNSA. This clone has just one count. Its target is not known. Assay: immunoSEQ multiplex PCR; the TCRdb copy retains only in-frame clones and omits some. The data hold around 500,000 clones, with roughly 77% observed a single time. Sequencing was done on a sample of PBMCs. The sequence was obtained from a woman between 40 and 55 years old in good health. Some clones in this sample may be carry-over from other donors' samples. The chain is built from TRBV7-2 and TRBJ2-7; 9 bases match TRBD2. This CDR3 is CASSFSGSHEQYF. The CDR3 nucleotides read TGTGCCAGCAGCTTTAGCGGGAGTCACGAGCAGTACTTC.